This TCR beta chain stems from a study of T cell responses to AZD1222 COVID-19 vaccine. As for the study in general: Both about-4-week and about-12-week second-dose recipients were combined. Study results and caveats: Breadth and depth of Spike-specific TCRs rose after two AZD1222 doses.

Comments on this clone: Its antigen is currently unknown.

The germline V gene encodes CDR1 MNHNY and CDR2 SVGAGI (reference sequence). The CDR3 extends over 11 amino acids. Trimming stripped 6 bases from V and 3 bases from J, with 6 bases between. Produced via immunoSEQ multiplex PCR; TCRdb's table is partial and in-frame only. The data show fewer than 200,000 clones, about 89% seen once. V usage is TRBV6-6 and J usage is TRBJ2-7, with no clear D. Source: peripheral blood, taken on day 0 of AZD1222 vaccination. This TCR came from an adult in good health. In DNA form, the CDR3 reads TGTGCCAGCAGAGTTAACTACGAGCAGTACTTC. It translates to CASRVNYEQYF.